Shown below are 21 T cell receptor beta chains from a single sample sequenced in a study of regulatory T cells in long-lasting Graves disease. The TCR beta library used iRepertoire HTBI primers with Arm-PCR amplification of CDR3. Via MiXCR, TCRdb re-called the multiplex PCR reads, giving one row per CDR3 protein. The sample holds fewer than 350,000 distinct CDR3 sequences, 15% to 20% seen once. Time point specified: newly diagnosed GD, antithyroid drugs for less than 3 months. Generation of the TCR library employed RNA extracted from PBMCs. Material: peripheral blood mononuclear cells (PBMCs), obtained at new diagnosis, from a patient treated with antithyroid drugs. The receptors here all came from a female donor with Graves disease.

The sample holds many counts of this clonotype. This chain links TRBV30 with TRBJ1-1; 8 nucleotides agree with TRBD1. CDR1 is GTSNPN, CDR2 SVGIG, per germline (reference sequence). J gave up 6 bases and V 3 bases, and 6 bases lay outside the gene matches. The CDR3 runs to 13 residues. CDR3 loop: CAWSPTDRAEAFF. The CDR3 coding sequence is TGTGCCTGGAGCCCCACGGACAGGGCTGAAGCTTTCTTT. Complete variable domain (other parts from reference TRBV30 and TRBJ1-1): SQTIHQWPATLVQPVGSPLSLECTVEGTSNPNLYWYRQAAGRGLQLLFYSVGIGQISSEVPQNLSASRPQDRQFILSSKKLLLSDSGFYLCAWSPTDRAEAFFGQGTRLTVV.

This chain uses TRBV24-1 with TRBJ1-2, with a tentative D call TRBD1 (5 bases). This CDR3 has 12 residues. V was shortened by 6 bases and J by 2 bases, with 6 bases between the two germline ends. Per germline, CDR1 KGHDR and CDR2 SFDVKD. The CDR3 here is CATSRQNYGYTF. The CDR3 nucleotides are TGTGCCACCAGTCGACAGAACTATGGCTACACCTTC.

In regard to this clonotype: Since a much larger clone is just one base distant, this may be a read error. The chain is built from TRBV6-2 or TRBV6-3 and TRBJ1-2, with TRBD1 identical over 10 bases. V lost 4 bases and J lost 6; bases outside the gene matches: 8. The CDR3 has 15 residues. CDR1 MNHEY and CDR2 SVGEGT come from the germline V gene. The CDR3 DNA reads TGTGCCAGCAGTTCCCGGACAGGGGGAGGCCATGGCTACACCTTC. Amino acids: CASSSRTGGGHGYTF.

This clonotype was detected a few times. V usage is TRBV7-9 and J usage is TRBJ1-1; D remains ambiguous. The germline V gene encodes CDR1 SEHNR and CDR2 FQNEAQ (reference sequence). Trimming removed 5 bases from V and 1 base from J, with 8 bases in between. The CDR3 is made up of 13 amino acids. The CDR3 DNA reads as TGTGCCAGCAGCACTGAATGGAACACTGAAGCTTTCTTT. It yields the protein CASSTEWNTEAFF.

The chain joins TRBV2 to TRBJ1-6; the D is unclear. Trimming shortened V by 0 bases and J by 9 bases, and 9 bases separated the two germline ends. CDR3 size: 14 residues. Germline V gives CDR1 SNHLY, CDR2 FYNNEI. Here the CDR3 reads CASSEAGRLSPLHF. The CDR3 DNA reads as TGTGCCAGCAGTGAAGCAGGACGGCTTTCACCCCTCCACTTT.

This clonotype was observed a single time. This sequence joins TRBV4-2 and TRBJ2-2; a weak D match, TRBD2 (6 bases). V was trimmed by 1 base and J by 0 bases, leaving 12 bases between them. The CDR3 covers 17 residues. CDR1 and CDR2 from the germline V gene are LGHNA and YNFKEQ. CDR3 nucleotide sequence: TGTGCCAGCAGCCAAGTAGTGCGGGGCGCGAACACCGGGGAGCTGTTTTTT. This encodes CASSQVVRGANTGELFF.

This clonotype was detected many times. The V and J genes are TRBV11-2 and TRBJ2-3; no definite D call. Per germline, CDR1 SGHAT and CDR2 FQNNGV. The CDR3 is made up of 15 amino acids. V was trimmed by 4 bases and J by 0 bases, leaving 11 bases between them. CDR3 bases: TGTGCCAGCAGCTCATCAAGGTCCAGCACAGATACGCAGTATTTT. It encodes CASSSSRSSTDTQYF. The complete variable domain, with remaining parts taken from reference TRBV11-2 and TRBJ2-3, reads EAGVAQSPRYKIIEKRQSVAFWCNPISGHATLYWYQQILGQGPKLLIQFQNNGVVDDSQLPKDRFSAERLKGVDSTLKIQPAKLEDSAVYLCASSSSRSSTDTQYFGPGTRLTVL.

This clonotype occurred many times. The chain is built from TRBV20-1 and TRBJ2-5; D may be TRBD2 (6 bases). The CDR3 has 11 amino acids. The germline V and J ends were trimmed by 3 bases and 5 bases, with 7 bases remaining between them. Germline V CDR1 and CDR2: DFQATT, SNEGSKA (reference sequence). DNA of the CDR3: TGCAGTGCTAGGAGCGGGGAGACCCAGTACTTC. Translation: CSARSGETQYF.

The CDR3 DNA sequence: TGTGCCAGCAGCTTCCCAGGGCCGGAGGTCGAGCAGTACTTC. Translation gives CASSFPGPEVEQYF. The chain couples TRBV7-9 to TRBJ2-7; either TRBD1 or TRBD2 may supply D (5 bases each). CDR1 and CDR2 (germline): SEHNR, FQNEAQ (reference sequence). V gave up 3 bases and J gave up 6 bases, with 15 bases separating them. The CDR3 has 14 residues.

At least ten counts were recorded for this clonotype. V and J are TRBV24-1 and TRBJ2-7, with TRBD2 as a possible D gene (5 bases). The ends were cut back, 4 bases at V and 2 bases at J, with 8 bases in the middle. This CDR3 spans 13 amino acids. CDR1 is KGHDR, CDR2 SFDVKD, per germline. The CDR3 DNA follows: TGTGCCACCAGTGACCACGGGACCTACGAGCAGTACTTC. This sequence encodes CATSDHGTYEQYF.

Ten or more counts support this clonotype. The CDR3 bases are TGTGCCAGCAGTGACGGGGCTTTGAACACTGAAGCTTTCTTT. Translation gives CASSDGALNTEAFF. This chain joins TRBV2 and TRBJ1-1; D possibly corresponds to TRBD1 (5 bases). The length of the CDR3 is 14 residues. CDR1 SNHLY and CDR2 FYNNEI come from the germline V gene. The V gene lost 3 bases and the J gene lost 0 bases, with 8 bases spanning the gap.

Details on this clonotype: A far larger clone lies a single base away; this is likely a read error. J is TRBJ2-4 and V is TRBV5-4; D tentatively fits TRBD1 or TRBD2 (5 bases each). This CDR3 is built from 15 residues. Germline V CDR1 and CDR2: SGHNT, YYREEE (reference sequence). This CDR3 reads CASSEAAGSENIQHF. CDR3 in DNA: TGTGCCAGCAGTGAAGCGGCAGGGAGCGAAAACATTCAGCACTTC.

A few counts support this clonotype. V is TRBV5-6 and J is TRBJ1-2, with 12 bases aligning to TRBD1. The CDR3 is 17 residues long. The germline V gene has CDR1 SGHDT and CDR2 YYEEEE. V was clipped by 6 bases and J by 4 bases; unmatched bases: 13. The CDR3 protein is CASKGAGTGGIGYGYTF. In DNA, the CDR3 is TGTGCCAGCAAAGGAGCCGGGACAGGGGGCATCGGCTATGGCTACACCTTC.

This clonotype was observed at least ten times. This chain connects TRBV20-1 to TRBJ2-3; TRBD2 matches 8 bases. The J segment lost 1 base and the V segment lost 5 bases, leaving 8 bases of the junction unmatched. This CDR3 is built from 15 residues. CDR1 is DFQATT, CDR2 SNEGSKA, per germline (reference sequence). The CDR3 sequence is CSAYSGAQGTDTQYF. CDR3 nucleotide sequence: TGCAGTGCTTATAGCGGGGCCCAGGGCACAGATACGCAGTATTTT.

This clonotype was observed a few times. This rearrangement joins TRBV10-3 to TRBJ2-2, with TRBD1 matching over 9 bases. The CDR3 runs 14 residues. V gave up 4 bases and J gave up 6 bases; unmatched junction bases: 3. Per the germline V gene, CDR1 is ENHRY and CDR2 is SYGVKD. This CDR3 reads CAISGGQGSGELFF. CDR3 nucleotides: TGTGCCATCAGTGGCGGACAGGGGTCCGGGGAGCTGTTTTTT.

This clonotype was seen repeatedly, ten times or more. J is TRBJ2-6 and V is TRBV5-1, with a weak D call TRBD1 (6 bases). There are 18 residues in the CDR3. Germline CDR1 reads SGHRS; CDR2 reads YFSETQ. Trimming took 3 bases from V and 2 from J, leaving 18 bases between them. The CDR3 DNA reads TGCGCCAGCAGCTCCCGTCCGGCAGGGGTAACTGGGGCCAACGTCCTGACTTTC. This codes for CASSSRPAGVTGANVLTF.

This clonotype was seen more than once but under ten times. One junction end disagrees with the germline gene, perhaps due to a read error. The rearrangement joins TRBV18 to TRBJ1-6, with TRBD1 as a possible D gene (6 bases). Germline assignment: CDR1 KGHSH and CDR2 LQKENI. The CDR3 covers 14 residues. As DNA, the CDR3 is TGTGCCGGCTCACCAGGGGCGGAAAATTCACCCCTCCACTTT. It is translated as CAGSPGAENSPLHF. Using reference TRBV18 and TRBJ1-6 for the parts outside the CDR3, the full variable domain is NAGVMQNPRHLVRRRGQEARLRCSPMKGHSHVYWYRQLPEEGLKFMVYLQKENIIDESGMPKERFSAEFPKEGPSILRIQQVVRGDSAAYFCAGSPGAENSPLHFGNGTRLTVT.

This clonotype was detected ten times or more. The chain carries TRBV28 and TRBJ2-2; 7 bases are shared with TRBD2. Germline CDR1 and CDR2: MDHEN and SYDVKM. This CDR3 contains 19 residues. V lost 2 bases to trimming and J lost 3 bases; unmatched junction nucleotides: 15. This chain's CDR3 is CASSLGGRGRESDTGELFF. The CDR3 DNA is TGTGCCAGCAGTTTAGGAGGGAGGGGTCGGGAGTCGGACACCGGGGAGCTGTTTTTT.

This clonotype was seen repeatedly, ten times or more. J is TRBJ2-1 and V is TRBV12-5, with no clear D. The CDR3 covers 11 residues. Germline V gene sequence: CDR1 LGHNT, CDR2 FRNRAP. V lost 5 bases, J lost 9 bases, and 8 bases lay in between. The DNA for the CDR3 is TGTGCTAGTGGTAAAGCAATTGAGCAGTTCTTC. It encodes CASGKAIEQFF.

A word on this clonotype: This likely traces to a read error, being one base from a far larger clone. This chain links TRBV28 with TRBJ2-5; 10 positions match TRBD1. The assigned J gene may be wrong: the sequence end matches TRBJ2-1 better. Germline-derived CDR1 and CDR2 are MDHEN and SYDVKM. The CDR3 runs 17 residues. Written as DNA, the CDR3 is TGTGCCAGCAGTCCGCGGACAGGGGGACCTTTGGAACGCGAGCAGTTCTTC. Translating it yields CASSPRTGGPLEREQFF.

This clonotype occurred many times. This sequence joins TRBV6-2 or TRBV6-3 and TRBJ1-5; TRBD1 matches at 7 bases. V shed 8 bases and J 2 bases; nucleotides not matched to a gene: 9. The CDR3 runs to 15 residues. The germline V gene has CDR1 MNHEY and CDR2 SVGEGT. The chain's CDR3 is CASGPGGGRNQPQHF. Here the CDR3 DNA reads TGTGCCAGCGGGCCGGGAGGGGGCCGCAATCAGCCCCAGCATTTT.